A single sample is the source of the 12 T cell receptor beta chains below, sequenced in a study of blood T cells in healthy people across ages. For the second PCR, which ran for about 7 to 12 cycles, a sample-barcoded 5' primer and a J-beta primer mix were used. TCRdb reanalysed the 5' RACE reads using MiXCR and keeps one entry per CDR3 protein. The sample carries more than 1.4 million distinct CDR3 sequences, approximately 38% recorded once. The sequenced sample was blood. Source of these receptors: a woman aged 18-35 years in good health.

This clonotype was seen a few times. The genes are TRBV24-1 and TRBJ2-1; TRBD2 might be the D (5 bases). Per germline, CDR1 KGHDR and CDR2 SFDVKD. V lost 10 bases and J 4 bases, leaving 16 bases between the germline ends. The CDR3 has 14 amino acids. CDR3 nucleotide sequence: TGTGCCACTAGCGAGGGCCGAGAATACAATGAGCAGTTCTTC. It is translated as CATSEGREYNEQFF.

This clonotype was observed a few times. The V call is TRBV29-1, the J call TRBJ2-1; D gene ambiguous. Germline CDR1 reads SQVTM; CDR2 reads ANQGSEA. V was clipped by 4 bases and J by 7 bases, with 8 bases between them. The CDR3 has 11 residues. This chain's CDR3 is CSVVAFNEQFF. DNA for the CDR3: TGCAGCGTTGTGGCCTTTAATGAGCAGTTCTTC.

This chain connects TRBV6-5 to TRBJ2-6, with D tentatively TRBD2 (5 bases). Germline V lookup: CDR1 MNHEY, CDR2 SVGAGI. The CDR3 is 15 amino acids. Trimming cost V 2 bases and J 3 bases, with 8 bases left between them. CDR3 protein: CASSYRGFGANVLTF. The CDR3 DNA reads as TGTGCCAGCAGTTACAGAGGGTTTGGGGCCAACGTCCTGACTTTC.

This clonotype was recorded only once. This chain links TRBV7-2 with TRBJ2-2; the match to TRBD2 covers 7 bases. With V trimmed by 6 bases and J by 0 bases, 7 bases remained unmatched. Germline V CDR1 and CDR2: SGHTA, FQGNSA. The CDR3 runs 16 residues. The CDR3 DNA reads as TGTGCCAGCAGGCTTGGGCTAGCGGCGAACACCGGGGAGCTGTTTTTT. It is translated as CASRLGLAANTGELFF.

This clonotype was seen a handful of times. CDR3 coding DNA: TGTGCCAGCAGCTTAAGGAAGCGGCGCTACGAGCAGTACTTC. Amino acid sequence: CASSLRKRRYEQYF. The chain couples TRBV7-2 to TRBJ2-7; tentatively, D is TRBD2 (5 bases). Trimming left V 2 bases short and J 3 bases short, with 11 bases between. CDR3 length equals 14 residues. Germline V gene sequence: CDR1 SGHTA, CDR2 FQGNSA.

The sample holds a few counts of this clonotype. The chain couples TRBV6-5 to TRBJ2-1; no clear D. The CDR3 is 9 residues long. The V gene's germline CDR1 is MNHEY and CDR2 SVGAGI. Trimming took 8 bases from V and 14 from J, leaving 10 bases between them. This chain's CDR3 is CASPPGEFF. Here the CDR3 DNA reads TGTGCCAGCCCCCCGGGTGAGTTCTTC.

V gene TRBV5-1 combines with J gene TRBJ2-5; TRBD2 matches at 7 bases. The J call is in doubt because the DNA end fits TRBJ2-7 better. The V gene's germline CDR1 is SGHRS and CDR2 YFSETQ. There are 14 residues in the CDR3. DNA for the CDR3: TGCGCCAGCAGCTTGGAGACTAGCCGAGACGAGCAGTACTTC. As protein: CASSLETSRDEQYF.

CDR3 nucleotides: TGTGCCAGCAGCGCCGACAGGATTATTGTCTATGGCTACACCTTC. Protein product: CASSADRIIVYGYTF. The V and J genes are TRBV5-6 and TRBJ1-2; perhaps TRBD1 as D (6 bases). Germline V gene lookup returns CDR1 SGHDT and CDR2 YYEEEE. V dropped 4 bases and J dropped 4 bases, with 17 bases sitting between them. The CDR3 is 15 residues long.

This clonotype was seen repeatedly, ten times or more. The rearrangement joins TRBV7-2 to TRBJ1-2; D is uncertain. The germline CDR1 and CDR2 sequences are SGHTA and FQGNSA. V was shortened by 1 base and J by 0 bases, with 6 bases between the two germline ends. The CDR3 extends over 14 amino acids. The CDR3 DNA is TGTGCCAGCAGCTTAGGTCCGACTAACTATGGCTACACCTTC. Amino acids: CASSLGPTNYGYTF.

The V and J genes are TRBV5-1 and TRBJ1-2; TRBD1 is a possible D gene (5 bases). CDR1 is SGHRS, CDR2 YFSETQ, per germline. CDR3 length: 17 residues. V was cut by 1 base and J by 3 bases, with 19 bases left in between. The CDR3 DNA follows: TGCGCCAGCAGCTTGAGGTCTTCAGGGATCGCGGACTATGGCTACACCTTC. This translates into CASSLRSSGIADYGYTF.

The rearrangement joins TRBV20-1 to TRBJ2-7; tentative D call: TRBD2 (5 bases). Germline V gives CDR1 DFQATT, CDR2 SNEGSKA (reference sequence). V dropped 6 bases and J dropped 2 bases, with 14 bases sitting between them. This CDR3 is built from 13 residues. DNA for the CDR3: TGCAGTGCCCGGGGAGCGGTAGCCTACGAGCAGTACTTC. Protein: CSARGAVAYEQYF.

The V and J genes are TRBV7-8 and TRBJ2-4; possible D gene TRBD1, 6 bases. The end of the DNA is better explained by TRBJ2-7, so the J call may be wrong. Germline V gene lookup returns CDR1 SGHVS and CDR2 FQNEAQ. CDR3 length equals 16 residues. CDR3 nucleotides: TGTGCCAGCAGCCCCAAGGTACTTTTGAGGGGGTACGAGCAGTACTTC. Protein product: CASSPKVLLRGYEQYF.